This TCR beta chain comes out of a study of memory CD4+ T cells and cytomegalovirus serostatus. Study-level results: Of under 200 reported CMV TCRbeta sequences, some 67 were found in memory CD4+ repertoires.

This CDR3 has 11 residues. The germline V and J ends were trimmed by 5 bases and 10 bases, with 15 bases remaining between them. CDR1 GTSNPN and CDR2 SVGIG come from the germline V gene (reference sequence). On this clone itself: Its antigen remains unknown.

The repertoire was sequenced with immunoSEQ multiplex PCR; TCRdb's copy has only in-frame clones and lacks some. The sample gives about 80,000 clones, roughly 80% of which show up once; roughly 0.79% is in the top ten. Single viable CD3+CD4+CD8-CD45RO+ cells were sorted as the memory CD4+ T cells. The chain couples TRBV30 to TRBJ2-7; D is perhaps TRBD1 or TRBD2 (5 bases each). The TCR was taken from an adult in good health and CMV-seronegative. Sequenced material: memory CD4+ T cells from blood. The CDR3 DNA reads as TGTGCCTGGGGTAGACCGGGACCACAGTACTTC. Amino acid sequence: CAWGRPGPQYF.